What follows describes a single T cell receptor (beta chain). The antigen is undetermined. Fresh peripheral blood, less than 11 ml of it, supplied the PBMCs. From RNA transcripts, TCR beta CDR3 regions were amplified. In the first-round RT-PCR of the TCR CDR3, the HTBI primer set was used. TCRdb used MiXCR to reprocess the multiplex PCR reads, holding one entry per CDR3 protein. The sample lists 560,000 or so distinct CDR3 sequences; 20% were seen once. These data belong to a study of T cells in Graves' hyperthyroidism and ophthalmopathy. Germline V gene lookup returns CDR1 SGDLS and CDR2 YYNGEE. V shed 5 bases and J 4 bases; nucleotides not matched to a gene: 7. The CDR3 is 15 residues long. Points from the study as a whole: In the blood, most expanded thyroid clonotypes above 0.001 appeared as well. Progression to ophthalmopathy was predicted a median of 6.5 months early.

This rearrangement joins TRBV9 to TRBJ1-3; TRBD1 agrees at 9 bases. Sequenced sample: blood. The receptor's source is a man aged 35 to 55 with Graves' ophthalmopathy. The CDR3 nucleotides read TGTGCCAGCAGAGCGGGACAGGGTGAAGGAAACACCATATATTTT. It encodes CASRAGQGEGNTIYF.